This T cell receptor (beta chain) is drawn from a study of blood T cell repertoires in COVID-19. About the research overall: Sample material is recorded as cDNA or gDNA derived from T cells, B-cell-depleted T cells, or PBMCs.

Enrollees, roughly 18 to 95 years old, lived in 24 US areas. Assignment of participants to cohorts was predicated upon participant-reported clinical history. Original data processing: Amplification with reference gene primers provided the estimates of nucleated cell counts. Sequencing used immunoSEQ multiplex PCR; TCRdb keeps in-frame clones, though not all of them. That table supplies the V and J calls and clone size; D and trimming were determined from the DNA. Altogether roughly 220,000 clones are present, roughly 88% being singletons, with the ten largest covering approximately 15%. The CDR3 length is 15 residues. V lost 0 bases and J lost 8; bases outside the gene matches: 5. Germline assignment: CDR1 SGHRS and CDR2 YFSETQ. The table lists this clone with a few counts.

The chain links TRBV5-1 to TRBJ2-1; 10 bases are a match to TRBD1. The sequencing sample was made of PBMCs or T cells enriched from blood (not recorded which). This clonotype was sampled from a woman aged 50 to 60 with acute COVID-19. In DNA, the CDR3 is TGCGCCAGCAGCTTGGGCGGGACAGGGGTCGATGAGCAGTTCTTC. Amino acids: CASSLGGTGVDEQFF.